This T cell receptor beta chain originates from a study of liver allograft versus peripheral blood T cells. The wider study: Repertoires of T cell receptors in transplanted livers were compared with recipients' peripheral blood repertoires. Study-level results: Inside liver allografts, T cell receptor repertoires reportedly diverged from the repertoires found in peripheral blood.

Trimming removed 1 base from V and 3 bases from J; junction bases left unmatched: 3. Germline V gives CDR1 KGHSH, CDR2 LQKENI. The CDR3 totals 15 residues. TCRdb passed the reads through MiXCR, listing each CDR3 protein once. The sample carries 5,000 to 7,000 distinct CDR3 sequences, roughly 17% recorded once. This clonotype rates as medium-sized. Its antigen is as yet unknown. This receptor was obtained from a human patient who had a liver transplant. Some of the T cells might come from the graft donor. V usage is TRBV18 and J usage is TRBJ2-7; 10 bases align to TRBD2. CDR3 DNA sequence: TGTGCCAGCTCACCACGGCTAGCGGGGGACTACGAGCAGTACTTC. It yields the protein CASSPRLAGDYEQYF.